This TCR beta chain was sequenced in a study of T cell changes during pregnancy in multiple sclerosis. TCRdb's table, derived via immunoSEQ multiplex PCR, lists solely in-frame clones and lacks some. This sample has around 39,000 clones, with about 92% found just once. The sample consisted of PBMCs (not recorded whether the cells were cultured). This clonotype originated in a female donor with multiple sclerosis, enrolled in a pregnancy study.

This CDR3 is CASSFAGSHTQYF. The CDR3 DNA follows: TGTGCCAGCAGTTTTGCGGGATCGCATACGCAGTATTTT. The rearrangement uses TRBV27 and TRBJ2-3, with D possibly TRBD2 on 6 matching bases. The V end lost 3 bases, the J end lost 7 bases, and 11 bases lay between the germline ends. The germline V gene has CDR1 MNHEY and CDR2 SMNVEV (reference sequence). This CDR3 is 13 amino acids long.